A single sample gave rise to the 32 T cell receptor beta chains below, sequenced in a study of CD8 T cells in Susac syndrome. Random hexamers served to reverse transcribe roughly 0.45 to 1 ug RNA. TCRdb reanalysed the immunoSEQ multiplex PCR reads using MiXCR and keeps one entry per CDR3 protein. The data contain about 300,000 distinct CDR3 sequences, about 90% of them seen just once; the ten biggest clones take up over 0.065%. The sample consisted of CD4+ T cells from PBMCs. The receptors were sampled from a human donor with multiple sclerosis.

V usage is TRBV7-9 and J usage is TRBJ1-1, with 10 bases lining up with TRBD1. The CDR3 contains 16 residues. Germline assignment: CDR1 SEHNR and CDR2 FQNEAQ (reference sequence). V lost 4 bases, J lost 0 bases, and 5 bases stayed unmatched. Here the CDR3 reads CASSSGTGVMNTEAFF. The CDR3 DNA is TGTGCCAGCAGCTCCGGGACAGGGGTCATGAACACTGAAGCTTTCTTT.

This sequence joins TRBV29-1 and TRBJ1-4; D is uncertain. The germline V gene encodes CDR1 SQVTM and CDR2 ANQGSEA. There are 12 residues in the CDR3. V was shortened by 5 bases and J by 8 bases, with 12 bases between the two germline ends. The CDR3 protein is CSVQTFREKLFF. The CDR3 region has the DNA TGCAGCGTTCAGACTTTTCGGGAAAAACTGTTTTTT.

The rearrangement joins TRBV4-1 to TRBJ2-3; perhaps D is TRBD1 or TRBD2 (6 bases each). CDR1 MGHRA and CDR2 YSYEKL come from the germline V gene. V lost 0 bases and J lost 6, with 19 bases in between. CDR3 length equals 17 residues. In DNA form, the CDR3 reads TGCGCCAGCAGCCAAGATGTCGGGGGCTGGGGCAAGGATACGCAGTATTTT. It codes for CASSQDVGGWGKDTQYF.

The chain employs TRBV30 and TRBJ1-1, with D unresolved. Germline values: CDR1 GTSNPN, CDR2 SVGIG (reference sequence). The CDR3 consists of 13 residues. The V and J ends lost 8 bases and 1 base respectively, with 14 bases between them. CDR3: CAVKRRTNTEAFF. The CDR3 DNA reads TGTGCCGTTAAAAGGCGAACGAACACTGAAGCTTTCTTT.

V is TRBV12-3 or TRBV12-4 and J is TRBJ2-3, with TRBD2 as a possible D gene (6 bases). There are 11 residues in the CDR3. Trimming removed 6 bases at V and 5 bases at J, with 6 bases between. CDR3 coding DNA: TGTGCCAGCAGGGAGGGAGATACGCAGTATTTT. Amino acid sequence: CASREGDTQYF.

This rearrangement joins TRBV6-2 or TRBV6-3 to TRBJ1-5; tentative D call: TRBD1 (5 bases). The CDR3 totals 13 residues. Trimming cost V 6 bases and J 4 bases, with 10 bases left between them. The germline V gene has CDR1 MNHEY and CDR2 SVGEGT. CDR3 amino acids: CASSRTPNQPQHF. CDR3 bases: TGTGCCAGCAGCCGGACACCTAATCAGCCCCAGCATTTT.

This chain uses TRBV7-3 with TRBJ2-6; the D is unclear. The CDR3 has 15 residues. In germline, CDR1 is SGHTA, CDR2 FQGTGA. Trimming pared 2 bases from V and 4 bases from J, leaving 9 bases between. The CDR3 nucleotides are TGTGCCAGCAGCTTATATGCCTCGGGGGCCAACGTCCTGACTTTC. Translated, it gives CASSLYASGANVLTF.

The rearrangement joins TRBV27 to TRBJ2-4, with a tentative D call TRBD1 (5 bases). The CDR3 length is 13 residues. Germline CDR1 reads MNHEY; CDR2 reads SMNVEV (reference sequence). V shed 7 bases and J shed 0 bases, with 7 bases lying between them. The CDR3 sequence is CASKGLAKNIQYF. The CDR3 coding sequence is TGTGCCAGCAAGGGGCTAGCCAAAAACATTCAGTACTTC.

CDR3 nucleotide sequence: TGTGCCTGGAGTGCAGGACAGGCGTGGACCTATGGCTACACCTTC. As protein: CAWSAGQAWTYGYTF. The rearrangement joins TRBV30 to TRBJ1-2; TRBD1 agrees at 7 bases. CDR3 length: 15 residues. With 1 base clipped from V and 4 bases from J, the junction kept 9 bases outside the gene matches. Germline CDR1 is GTSNPN and CDR2 is SVGIG (reference sequence).

V gene TRBV15 combines with J gene TRBJ1-6, with 9 bases that match TRBD1. The junction had 11 bases not matched to a gene; V was cut back by 8 bases and J by 9 bases. CDR1 is LNHNV, CDR2 YYDKDF, per germline (reference sequence). The CDR3 runs to 15 residues. The CDR3: CATAGEDRGGSPLHF. Written as DNA, the CDR3 is TGTGCCACCGCTGGAGAGGACAGGGGAGGTTCACCCCTCCACTTT. The complete variable domain, with remaining parts taken from reference TRBV15 and TRBJ1-6, reads DAMVIQNPRYQVTQFGKPVTLSCSQTLNHNVMYWYQQKSSQAPKLLFHYYDKDFNNEADTPDNFQSRRPNTSFCFLDIRSPGLGDTAMYLCATAGEDRGGSPLHFGNGTRLTVT.

This clonotype was detected only a few times. The rearrangement uses TRBV24-1 and TRBJ2-1; the D gene is possibly TRBD1 (5 bases). Germline loops: CDR1 KGHDR, CDR2 SFDVKD. The CDR3 spans 15 residues. V shed 4 bases and J shed 9 bases, with 18 bases lying between them. The CDR3 here is CATSDPTQGPSEQFF. The CDR3 bases are TGTGCCACCAGTGACCCCACTCAGGGCCCGAGTGAGCAGTTCTTC.

V and J are TRBV3-1 and TRBJ1-5; 7 nucleotides align to TRBD1. The CDR3 contains 16 residues. The J segment lost 2 bases and the V segment lost 1 base, leaving 5 bases of the junction unmatched. Germline V gives CDR1 LGHDT, CDR2 YNNKEL (reference sequence). The CDR3 sequence: CASSQGTGTGNQPQHF. CDR3 coding DNA: TGTGCCAGCAGCCAAGGGACAGGTACGGGCAATCAGCCCCAGCATTTT.

The rearrangement links TRBV5-1 to TRBJ2-7; TRBD1 agrees at 11 bases. The trim removed 4 bases at V and 2 bases at J, leaving 8 bases unmatched. Germline-derived CDR1 and CDR2 are SGHRS and YFSETQ. The CDR3 is 16 residues long. The CDR3 loop is CASSRIPGQGAYEQYF. The DNA of the CDR3 is TGCGCCAGCAGCAGAATCCCGGGACAGGGGGCCTACGAGCAGTACTTC. Based on the CDR3 plus reference TRBV5-1 and TRBJ2-7, the full variable domain is KAGVTQTPRYLIKTRGQQVTLSCSPISGHRSVSWYQQTPGQGLQFLFEYFSETQRNKGNFPGRFSGRQFSNSRSEMNVSTLELGDSALYLCASSRIPGQGAYEQYFGPGTRLTVT.

The rearrangement links TRBV7-3 to TRBJ2-1; TRBD1 agrees at 7 bases. This CDR3 spans 17 amino acids. The germline V gene encodes CDR1 SGHTA and CDR2 FQGTGA. Unmatched junction bases numbered 18, after V lost 4 bases and J lost 9 bases. Here the CDR3 DNA reads TGTGCCAGCAGCTCACATGCTTCTCGGGACAGCCAGGGTGAGCAGTTCTTC. Translation: CASSSHASRDSQGEQFF. Looking up the rest from reference TRBV7-3 and TRBJ2-1 gives the full variable domain: GAGVSQTPSNKVTEKGKYVELRCDPISGHTALYWYRQSLGQGPEFLIYFQGTGAADDSGLPNDRFFAVRPEGSVSTLKIQRTERGDSAVYLCASSSHASRDSQGEQFFGPGTRLTVL.

V gene TRBV12-3 or TRBV12-4 combines with J gene TRBJ2-7, with D uncertain. The CDR3 runs 15 residues. With 3 bases removed from V and 2 bases from J, the gap between germline ends came to 14 bases. In nucleotides, the CDR3 is TGTGCCAGCAGTTTTGTACAGAATCCACCCTACGAGCAGTACTTC. Translation: CASSFVQNPPYEQYF.

CDR3 in DNA: TGTGCCAGCAGTTTAGGGGGCAGGGGGCTTGAAAAACTGTTTTTT. Translation: CASSLGGRGLEKLFF. The gene calls are TRBV12-3 or TRBV12-4 and TRBJ1-4, with TRBD1 matching over 8 bases. The CDR3 totals 15 residues. Trimming at V came to 1 base and at J to 7 bases, leaving 5 bases not matched to a gene.

The rearrangement joins TRBV27 to TRBJ1-1, with a weak D call TRBD1 (5 bases). In germline, CDR1 is MNHEY, CDR2 SMNVEV (reference sequence). Trimming shortened V by 5 bases and J by 1 base, and 14 bases separated the two germline ends. This CDR3 is built from 15 residues. CDR3 DNA: TGTGCCAGCAGTCCGGTCCGGGACGGGAACACTGAAGCTTTCTTT. This encodes CASSPVRDGNTEAFF.

Details on this clonotype: At one end the junction does not follow the germline gene, possibly because of a read error. V and J are TRBV7-7 and TRBJ2-7; 7 nucleotides match TRBD2. The CDR3 has 16 amino acids. Germline V gives CDR1 SSHAT, CDR2 FNYEAQ (reference sequence). The CDR3, as DNA: TGTGCTAGCAGCTTAGTTTCGGGGGGTCACTCCTACGAGCAGTACTTC. Its translation: CASSLVSGGHSYEQYF.

J is TRBJ2-7 and V is TRBV4-1; D gene ambiguous. V lost 0 bases, J lost 6 bases, and 9 bases lay in between. The CDR3 sequence is 13 residues long. The V gene's germline CDR1 is MGHRA and CDR2 YSYEKL. For the CDR3, the DNA is TGCGCCAGCAGCCAAGAATTGAGAACCGAGCAGTACTTC. Translation gives CASSQELRTEQYF.

Written as DNA, the CDR3 is TGTGCCAGCAGCTCAACCGGGACAAAGAACACTGAAGCTTTCTTT. Translated: CASSSTGTKNTEAFF. The chain has TRBV7-9 and TRBJ1-1; D possibly corresponds to TRBD1 (6 bases). Germline CDR1 and CDR2: SEHNR and FQNEAQ (reference sequence). V was pared by 4 bases and J by 1 base, with 13 bases between. The CDR3 is made up of 15 amino acids.

In the case of this clonotype: A read error may account for a junction end that differs from germline. V and J are TRBV5-1 and TRBJ1-3; D is unclear. This CDR3 is 17 amino acids long. Germline V gives CDR1 SGHRS, CDR2 YFSETQ. The CDR3 DNA reads as TGCGCCAGCAGCTTGGGAGGATCTACATCCTCTGAAAACACCATATATTTT. It is translated as CASSLGGSTSSENTIYF. Based on the CDR3 plus reference TRBV5-1 and TRBJ1-3, the full variable domain is KAGVTQTPRYLIKTRGQQVTLSCSPISGHRSVSWYQQTPGQGLQFLFEYFSETQRNKGNFPGRFSGRQFSNSRSEMNVSTLELGDSALYLCASSLGGSTSSENTIYFGEGSWLTVV.

V is TRBV5-4 and J is TRBJ2-1, with D possibly TRBD2 on 5 matching bases. The germline gives CDR1 SGHNT, CDR2 YYREEE (reference sequence). The CDR3 runs 15 residues. Trimming shortened V by 2 bases and J by 5 bases, and 14 bases separated the two germline ends. CDR3 DNA: TGTGCCAGCAGCTTCGTGGCAAGGAGGAACAATGAGCAGTTCTTC. Translation gives CASSFVARRNNEQFF.

The rearrangement links TRBV10-1 to TRBJ2-1; D may be TRBD2 (7 bases). CDR3 length: 14 residues. Germline-derived CDR1 and CDR2 are WNHNN and SYGVQD (reference sequence). V shed 2 bases and J shed 9 bases, with 14 bases lying between them. CDR3 in amino acids: CASSEAGAVGEQFF. The CDR3 DNA reads as TGCGCCAGCAGTGAGGCGGGGGCGGTGGGTGAGCAGTTCTTC.

This chain joins TRBV12-3 or TRBV12-4 and TRBJ1-5, with D uncertain. Trimming pared 2 bases from V and 0 bases from J, leaving 11 bases between. This CDR3 comprises 16 residues. The CDR3 spells CASSLKGWYSNQPQHF. The CDR3 DNA reads TGTGCCAGCAGTTTAAAGGGTTGGTATAGCAATCAGCCCCAGCATTTT.

The chain has TRBV3-1 and TRBJ2-1; perhaps TRBD1 as D (5 bases). Germline values: CDR1 LGHDT, CDR2 YNNKEL (reference sequence). Trimming removed 0 bases at V and 6 bases at J, with 12 bases between. The CDR3 consists of 15 residues. CDR3 region: CASSQDEPRVNEQFF. The DNA of the CDR3 is TGTGCCAGCAGCCAAGACGAACCCAGGGTCAATGAGCAGTTCTTC.

J is TRBJ2-1 and V is TRBV29-1; D gene uncertain. Germline assignment: CDR1 SQVTM and CDR2 ANQGSEA. This CDR3 is 13 amino acids long. V was trimmed by 0 bases and J by 9 bases, leaving 12 bases between them. CDR3 region: CSVEDLRKSEQFF. CDR3 nucleotides: TGCAGCGTTGAAGATCTTCGCAAGAGTGAGCAGTTCTTC.

The chain carries TRBV7-3 and TRBJ2-5; 7 bases are a match to TRBD2. J lost 5 bases, V lost 6 bases, and 9 bases had no gene match. The length of the CDR3 is 14 residues. Germline lookup yields CDR1 SGHTA and CDR2 FQGTGA. The CDR3 DNA is TGTGCCAGCAGTCTTGCCGGGAGGTCCGAGACCCAGTACTTC. It yields the protein CASSLAGRSETQYF.

V gene TRBV12-3 or TRBV12-4 combines with J gene TRBJ2-7; D is unresolved. CDR3 length equals 14 residues. The V gene lost 3 bases and the J gene lost 4 bases, with 13 bases spanning the gap. The CDR3 DNA reads TGTGCCAGCAGTTTGGCCCCTATAGGTTACGAGCAGTACTTC. Translated, it gives CASSLAPIGYEQYF.

Only one count was recorded for this clonotype. V usage is TRBV20-1 and J usage is TRBJ2-7, with D tentatively TRBD1 (5 bases). The CDR3 loop spans 13 amino acids. Trimming took 6 bases from V and 6 from J, leaving 18 bases between them. CDR1 is DFQATT and CDR2 is SNEGSKA in the germline V gene (reference sequence). The CDR3 sequence: CSAPDGREIEQYF. The CDR3 nucleotides are TGCAGTGCCCCGGACGGCAGGGAAATCGAGCAGTACTTC.

The CDR3 region is CASSHGDYPDTQYF. CDR3 nucleotide sequence: TGTGCCAGCAGCCATGGAGACTACCCAGATACGCAGTATTTT. The J gene is TRBJ2-3, the V gene TRBV3-1; a weak D match, TRBD2 (5 bases). The germline V gene has CDR1 LGHDT and CDR2 YNNKEL (reference sequence). This CDR3 comprises 14 residues. The V gene lost 3 bases and the J gene lost 4 bases, with 11 bases spanning the gap.

The rearrangement links TRBV6-5 to TRBJ2-7, with D unresolved. Trimming removed 2 bases at V and 11 bases at J, with 16 bases between. This CDR3 spans 13 amino acids. CDR1 and CDR2 (germline): MNHEY, SVGAGI. CDR3 DNA: TGTGCCAGCAGTTACGTAGACACCGGAGAGAAGTACTTC. Amino acids: CASSYVDTGEKYF.

The CDR3 bases are TGCAGTGCTAGAGGGCTGGAACTTGCAACTAATGAAAAACTGTTTTTT. It yields the protein CSARGLELATNEKLFF. The chain couples TRBV20-1 to TRBJ1-4, with D unclear. Trimming left V 1 base short and J 0 bases short, with 12 bases between. The CDR3 spans 16 residues. Germline CDR1 is DFQATT and CDR2 is SNEGSKA (reference sequence).